These 32 T cell receptor beta chains were all obtained from the same sample, sequenced in a study of metastatic and nonmetastatic thyroid tumors (dated by TCRdb to 2018 to 2020). No treatment had been received by any patient before thyroid surgery. Library preparation was by PCR. The data were produced on an Illumina HiSeq 4000. TCRdb's own reprocessing of the public reads used fastp at Q25 and MiXCR and kept productive beta chains. This sample is represented by approximately 21,000 clones; about 30% of them were singletons. The biggest ten clones account for roughly 6% of the sample. Specimen: blood. These receptors were collected from a female donor with papillary thyroid cancer or a benign thyroid nodule (not recorded which). Some clones in this sample may be carry-over from other donors' samples.

The chain has TRBV6-5 and TRBJ2-3; TRBD2 agrees at 13 bases. Trimming removed 10 bases from V and 4 bases from J; junction bases left unmatched: 17. Germline V gene data show CDR1 as MNHEY and CDR2 as SVGAGI. CDR3 length equals 18 residues. This CDR3 is CATKGTSGRVTIADTQYF. The CDR3 DNA reads as TGTGCCACCAAAGGTACTAGCGGGAGGGTCACGATCGCAGATACGCAGTATTTT.

This clone is medium-sized. The chain links TRBV7-2 to TRBJ2-7; weak D call: TRBD2 (5 bases). V was shortened by 4 bases and J by 3 bases, with 13 bases between the two germline ends. The CDR3 length is 14 residues. CDR1 and CDR2 from the germline V gene are SGHTA and FQGNSA. Here the CDR3 reads CASSSRTGFYEQYF. DNA for the CDR3: TGTGCCAGCAGCTCCCGGACTGGATTCTACGAGCAGTACTTC.

The chain employs TRBV18 and TRBJ2-1; 9 nucleotides align to TRBD2. The CDR3 has 15 residues. V lost 2 bases and J lost 3; bases outside the gene matches: 2. Germline CDR1 is KGHSH and CDR2 is LQKENI. The DNA for the CDR3 is TGTGCCAGCTCACCATCTAGCGGGGACTACAATGAGCAGTTCTTC. Its translation is CASSPSSGDYNEQFF.

The genes are TRBV20-1 and TRBJ2-7; unclear D gene. Trimming pared 4 bases from V and 3 bases from J, leaving 16 bases between. The CDR3 is made up of 14 amino acids. CDR1 and CDR2 from the germline V gene are DFQATT and SNEGSKA (reference sequence). CDR3 DNA sequence: TGCAGTGCTATATATCTACGTCTAGACTACGAGCAGTACTTC. Protein sequence: CSAIYLRLDYEQYF.

V gene TRBV12-3 or TRBV12-4 combines with J gene TRBJ2-2; D ambiguous. The CDR3 is made up of 12 amino acids. The V end was cut by 4 bases, the J end by 5 bases, with 5 bases between. For the CDR3, the DNA is TGTGCCAGCAGTTCCCGAACCGGGGAGCTGTTTTTT. Protein sequence: CASSSRTGELFF.

Many counts were recorded for this clone. The chain is built from TRBV4-3 and TRBJ2-3; 8 bases match TRBD2. CDR3 length: 17 amino acids. Germline V gene sequence: CDR1 LGHNA, CDR2 YSLEER. The V gene end was trimmed by 0 bases and the J gene end by 6 bases; junction bases not matched to a gene: 11. Here the CDR3 reads CASSQEAAGVPPDTQYF. Written as DNA, the CDR3 is TGCGCCAGCAGCCAAGAAGCAGCGGGAGTACCCCCCGATACGCAGTATTTT.

This sequence joins TRBV3-1 and TRBJ1-2; TRBD1 matches 8 bases. The CDR3 totals 15 residues. CDR1 and CDR2 (germline): LGHDT, YNNKEL (reference sequence). The V segment lost 4 bases and the J segment 3 bases; nucleotides outside the gene matches: 7. CDR3 loop: CASSPGQGQYYGYTF. The CDR3 coding sequence is TGTGCCAGCAGCCCTGGACAGGGTCAGTACTATGGCTACACCTTC.

The J gene is TRBJ2-3, the V gene TRBV15; 14 nucleotides agree with TRBD2. The CDR3 is made up of 19 amino acids. V dropped 1 base and J dropped 0; count of bases not matched to a gene: 6. Germline V gene data show CDR1 as LNHNV and CDR2 as YYDKDF (reference sequence). The CDR3 loop is CATSRVATSGRESTDTQYF. The CDR3, as DNA: TGTGCCACCAGCAGAGTGGCGACTAGCGGGAGGGAAAGCACAGATACGCAGTATTTT.

The chain is built from TRBV15 and TRBJ2-3, with D perhaps TRBD1 or TRBD2 (5 bases each). This CDR3 is built from 16 residues. V was clipped by 0 bases and J by 4 bases, with 14 bases between them. Germline CDR1 LNHNV, CDR2 YYDKDF (reference sequence). This CDR3 is CATSRDAREFPDTQYF. CDR3 nucleotide sequence: TGTGCCACCAGCAGAGATGCCAGGGAGTTCCCAGATACGCAGTATTTT.

This clone was recorded a few times. An end of the junction does not agree with germline; a read error may underlie this. V and J are TRBV12-3 or TRBV12-4 and TRBJ1-1; D uncertain. The CDR3 spans 11 residues. CDR3 bases: TGTGCCAGCTGCTTAAACACTGAAGATTTATTT. It translates to CASCLNTEDLF.

This clone was observed once. This chain links TRBV20-1 with TRBJ1-5, with TRBD1 matching 7 bases. CDR1 and CDR2 from the germline V gene are DFQATT and SNEGSKA (reference sequence). The CDR3 has 14 amino acids. The V segment lost 6 bases and the J segment 3 bases; nucleotides outside the gene matches: 8. The CDR3 DNA reads as TGCAGTGCCATTGACAGGGCTTTCAATCAGCCCCAGCATTTT. The encoded protein is CSAIDRAFNQPQHF.

The chain recombines TRBV11-2 with TRBJ2-2; D uncertain. Trimming took off 1 base at V and 3 bases at J, with 12 bases between the two ends. The V gene's germline CDR1 is SGHAT and CDR2 FQNNGV. This CDR3 is 16 amino acids long. CDR3 protein: CASSLVGGPYTGELFF. CDR3 DNA: TGTGCCAGCAGCTTAGTAGGCGGCCCATACACCGGGGAGCTGTTTTTT.

This clone turned up a few times. The chain is built from TRBV30 and TRBJ2-6, with 11 bases that match TRBD2. V shed 5 bases and J 0 bases; nucleotides not matched to a gene: 0. Germline V gene lookup returns CDR1 GTSNPN and CDR2 SVGIG (reference sequence). There are 15 residues in the CDR3. CDR3 in amino acids: CAWGLAGSGANVLTF. The CDR3 nucleotides are TGTGCCTGGGGACTAGCGGGCTCTGGGGCCAACGTCCTGACTTTC.

The chain has TRBV27 and TRBJ2-7; the D is unclear. V lost 10 bases to trimming and J lost 0 bases, with 4 bases between them. The CDR3 is made up of 10 amino acids. CDR1 and CDR2 (germline): MNHEY, SMNVEV (reference sequence). The CDR3 loop is CATISYEQYF. CDR3 DNA: TGTGCCACCATCTCCTACGAGCAGTACTTC.

Only a few counts were recorded for this clone. The chain couples TRBV6-1 to TRBJ2-1, with 12 bases fitting TRBD2. CDR3 length: 14 amino acids. J was trimmed by 8 bases and V by 10 bases; bases with no gene match: 9. Germline lookup yields CDR1 MNHNS and CDR2 SASEGT. CDR3 protein: CAIRPGLAGHEQFF. The CDR3 nucleotides are TGTGCCATCAGGCCGGGACTAGCGGGCCATGAGCAGTTCTTC.

The genes are TRBV4-2 and TRBJ1-2; 10 positions agree with TRBD1. From germline, CDR1 is LGHNA and CDR2 YNFKEQ. CDR3 length: 17 residues. V shed 5 bases and J 4 bases; nucleotides not matched to a gene: 13. CDR3 DNA: TGTGCCAGCAGCGGGACAGGGGCTTCGCGCATGGGCTATGGCTACACCTTC. Its protein product is CASSGTGASRMGYGYTF.

This clone was observed a few times. The genes are TRBV15 and TRBJ1-5; D is unresolved. The CDR3 length is 16 residues. The V gene lost 0 bases and the J gene lost 0 bases, with 9 bases spanning the gap. Germline loops: CDR1 LNHNV, CDR2 YYDKDF (reference sequence). CDR3 region: CATSRDVADSNQPQHF. DNA for the CDR3: TGTGCCACCAGCAGAGACGTGGCGGATAGCAATCAGCCCCAGCATTTT.

This clone was counted between two and nine times. The CDR3 bases are TGTGCCAGCAGTTTATCTGGAAATTCACCCCTCCACTTT. Translating it yields CASSLSGNSPLHF. The chain uses TRBV28 and TRBJ1-6; unclear D gene. Deletions cut 1 base from V and 7 bases from J, with 5 bases between. Germline V gives CDR1 MDHEN, CDR2 SYDVKM. The length of the CDR3 is 13 residues.

This clone was found a few times. The gene calls are TRBV28 and TRBJ2-7; the match to TRBD1 covers 8 bases. The J segment lost 1 base and the V segment lost 5 bases, leaving 10 bases of the junction unmatched. Germline CDR1 and CDR2: MDHEN and SYDVKM. The CDR3 contains 16 residues. Written as DNA, the CDR3 is TGTGCCAGCAGTCCTCGCCTCGGACAGGGATCCTACGAGCAGTACTTC. It translates to CASSPRLGQGSYEQYF.

The table lists this clone with many counts. Additional DNA sequences in this sample encode the identical CDR3. The V call is TRBV7-2, the J call TRBJ1-3; D not resolved. V shed 6 bases and J shed 0 bases, with 9 bases lying between them. This CDR3 contains 14 residues. Germline lookup yields CDR1 SGHTA and CDR2 FQGNSA. The CDR3 sequence: CASRPYPSGNTIYF. In DNA, the CDR3 is TGTGCCAGCAGGCCTTACCCCTCTGGAAACACCATATATTTT.

This clone was counted ten times or more. The chain uses TRBV27 and TRBJ2-1, with D perhaps given as TRBD1 or TRBD2 (6 bases each). Germline V lookup: CDR1 MNHEY, CDR2 SMNVEV (reference sequence). Trimming shortened V by 8 bases and J by 8 bases, and 25 bases separated the two germline ends. This CDR3 is built from 16 residues. CDR3 residues: CASREGAGNGGDEQFF. DNA for the CDR3: TGTGCCAGCCGAGAAGGGGCGGGGAACGGGGGCGATGAGCAGTTCTTC.

In this sample, this clone is medium-sized. The chain links TRBV28 to TRBJ1-1; no reliable D call. V was shortened by 3 bases and J by 1 base, with 6 bases between the two germline ends. The CDR3 loop spans 13 amino acids. The V gene's germline CDR1 is MDHEN and CDR2 SYDVKM. CDR3 residues: CASSFRRNTEAFF. The CDR3 DNA reads as TGTGCCAGCAGTTTTAGGCGGAACACTGAAGCTTTCTTT. The entire variable domain, with the rest obtained from reference TRBV28 and TRBJ1-1, is as follows: DVKVTQSSRYLVKRTGEKVFLECVQDMDHENMFWYRQDPGLGLRLIYFSYDVKMKEKGDIPEGYSVSREKKERFSLILESASTNQTSMYLCASSFRRNTEAFFGQGTRLTVV.

V and J are TRBV9 and TRBJ2-3, with D tentatively TRBD2 (5 bases). This CDR3 has 15 residues. Between the trimmed V and J ends, which lost 0 bases and 1 base, there was a span of 9 bases. Germline V gene lookup returns CDR1 SGDLS and CDR2 YYNGEE. The CDR3 nucleotides are TGTGCCAGCAGCGTAGCGCCCGGGGGCACAGATACGCAGTATTTT. Translation: CASSVAPGGTDTQYF.

This clone was recorded a few times. One end of the junction does not line up with germline, which may come from a read error. V usage is TRBV11-3 and J usage is TRBJ1-1; D might be TRBD1 (6 bases). The CDR3 consists of 12 residues. Germline CDR1 SGHNT, CDR2 YENEEA. The CDR3 reads CASSRSGVESFF. CDR3 sequence (DNA): TGTGCCAGCAGCCGGTCAGGGGTTGAATCTTTCTTT.

A word on this clone: One end of the junction does not line up with germline, which may come from a read error. This sequence joins TRBV28 and TRBJ1-1; weak D call: TRBD1 (6 bases). Germline CDR1 reads MDHEN; CDR2 reads SYDVKM. The CDR3 covers 15 residues. CDR3 sequence: CVSSYNRVLNTEAFF. The CDR3 bases are TGTGTCAGCAGTTACAACAGGGTGCTAAACACTGAAGCTTTCTTT.

This chain joins TRBV30 and TRBJ1-6, with D perhaps matching TRBD1 (5 bases). V lost 5 bases and J lost 14, with 10 bases in between. Germline V gives CDR1 GTSNPN, CDR2 SVGIG (reference sequence). This CDR3 comprises 10 residues. The CDR3 DNA follows: TGTGCCTGGGGGGGGAGGTCCCTCCACTTT. It specifies CAWGGRSLHF.

Comments on this clone: Distinct nucleotide sequences in the sample also encode this CDR3. The genes are TRBV9 and TRBJ1-2; D uncertain. In germline, CDR1 is SGDLS, CDR2 YYNGEE. V lost 4 bases to trimming and J lost 7 bases, with 17 bases between them. The CDR3 has 14 residues. For the CDR3, the DNA is TGTGCCAGCAGCCCACCCCTGGCAACAACTGGCTACACCTTC. Amino acid sequence: CASSPPLATTGYTF.

This clone has ten or more counts. The chain combines TRBV4-1 with TRBJ1-5, with D maybe TRBD1 (5 bases). V was clipped by 0 bases and J by 4 bases, with 7 bases between them. Germline V gives CDR1 MGHRA, CDR2 YSYEKL. This CDR3 is built from 14 residues. The CDR3 here is CASSQEQANQPQHF. In DNA, the CDR3 is TGCGCCAGCAGCCAAGAACAGGCTAATCAGCCCCAGCATTTT.

This clone was recorded a few times. The chain carries TRBV2 and TRBJ1-3; the D is unclear. Germline V CDR1 and CDR2: SNHLY, FYNNEI. The germline V and J ends were trimmed by 8 bases and 6 bases, with 17 bases remaining between them. The CDR3 loop spans 14 amino acids. The CDR3 here is CASWRLREENTIYF. Written as DNA, the CDR3 is TGTGCCAGCTGGCGCCTCCGAGAGGAAAACACCATATATTTT.

This clone came up a few times. The CDR3 here is CASSQVPGSNQPQHF. The CDR3, as DNA: TGCGCCAGCAGCCAAGTCCCAGGGAGCAATCAGCCCCAGCATTTT. V usage is TRBV4-1 and J usage is TRBJ1-5; maybe TRBD1 (5 bases). Germline CDR1 is MGHRA and CDR2 is YSYEKL. This CDR3 region has 15 residues. V lost 1 base, J lost 1 base, and 8 bases lay in between.

In this sample, this clone turned up a few times. The CDR3 DNA follows: TGTGCCAGCAGTGAAGTCGGGACAGGGCAAGGCTACACCTTC. Amino acids: CASSEVGTGQGYTF. This chain joins TRBV6-1 and TRBJ1-2; the match to TRBD1 covers 9 bases. Trimming removed 1 base from V and 8 bases from J; junction bases left unmatched: 5. The V gene's germline CDR1 is MNHNS and CDR2 SASEGT. CDR3 length: 14 residues.

The rearrangement links TRBV6-2 or TRBV6-3 to TRBJ2-7, with 14 positions matching TRBD2. Germline V lookup: CDR1 MNHEY, CDR2 SVGEGT. The CDR3 has 17 amino acids. With 2 bases clipped from V and 2 bases from J, the junction kept 5 bases outside the gene matches. CDR3 nucleotide sequence: TGTGCCAGCAGTTACACCGGACTAGCGGGGGGCACCTACGAGCAGTACTTC. It is translated as CASSYTGLAGGTYEQYF.